This T cell receptor (beta chain) comes out of a study of cytomegalovirus exposure and HLA in healthy donors. Study details: Among 150 million to 200 million T cells, an earlier analysis found roughly 120 million unique TCR beta sequences. Points from the study as a whole: CMV serostatus was the only immune exposure information that was available. According to the study, 150 to 200 TCR beta chains were cytomegalovirus-associated.

Donors were ostensibly healthy at sampling, although undocumented immune exposures were probable. PCR was performed using 60 Vbeta and 13 Jbeta primers. Data came from immunoSEQ multiplex PCR; TCRdb stores just in-frame clones and leaves some out. This repertoire comprises 150,000 or so clones; its ten largest clones make up roughly 2%. Deletions cut 0 bases from V and 2 bases from J, with 16 bases between. Germline V lookup: CDR1 MRHNA, CDR2 SNTAGT. CDR3 length equals 18 residues. In regard to this clone: Its antigen is still unknown.

The source is a man aged 25-40 years in good health and CMV-seronegative. The chain couples TRBV6-4 to TRBJ2-2; possibly TRBD1 for D (5 bases). Sequenced input: PBMCs. The CDR3 nucleotides read TGTGCCAGCAGTGACTCGTTTTTTAGGACACTTAACACCGGGGAGCTGTTTTTT. It is translated as CASSDSFFRTLNTGELFF.